This passage covers 20 T cell receptor beta chains from one sample sequenced in a study of shared clonotypes between healthy human individuals. Profiled with immunoSEQ multiplex PCR; TCRdb holds only in-frame clones, not every one. The sample records 2 million to 2.5 million clones, 85% to 95% being singletons. The material sequenced was naive CD4+ T cells from PBMCs. Regarding subset: CD45RA+ positively selected. The receptor source for this set is a young man in good health. Some clones in this sample may be carry-over from other donors' samples.

This chain joins TRBV5-1 and TRBJ1-2; 10 bases are shared with TRBD1. V trimming: 4 bases; J trimming: 8 bases; junction bases outside the gene matches: 14. The germline gives CDR1 SGHRS, CDR2 YFSETQ. This CDR3 has 16 residues. The CDR3 loop reads CASSLNAPGQGSGYTF. CDR3 bases: TGCGCCAGCAGCCTAAACGCCCCGGGACAGGGGTCCGGCTACACCTTC.

The rearrangement joins TRBV5-6 to TRBJ2-2; TRBD1 matches 7 bases. Losses at the gene ends were 0 bases for V and 2 bases for J; bases not matched to a gene: 7. The CDR3 covers 17 residues. Germline values: CDR1 SGHDT, CDR2 YYEEEE. The CDR3: CASSLAGTALNTGELFF. The CDR3 DNA is TGTGCCAGCAGCTTGGCCGGGACAGCTCTTAACACCGGGGAGCTGTTTTTT.

The chain uses TRBV27 and TRBJ2-5; D tentatively fits TRBD1 or TRBD2 (5 bases each). Germline CDR1 MNHEY, CDR2 SMNVEV (reference sequence). The length of the CDR3 is 16 residues. Trimming removed 1 base at V and 1 base at J, with 13 bases between. The CDR3 nucleotides are TGTGCCAGCAGTTTATGGGGGTTGGAGACCCAAGAGACCCAGTACTTC. This sequence encodes CASSLWGLETQETQYF.

The chain couples TRBV5-4 to TRBJ2-3, with 7 nucleotides matching TRBD1. This CDR3 comprises 14 residues. Germline V gene data show CDR1 as SGHNT and CDR2 as YYREEE (reference sequence). The V gene end was trimmed by 1 base and the J gene end by 6 bases; junction bases not matched to a gene: 5. CDR3 nucleotide sequence: TGTGCCAGCAGCTTGAGGACAGGTAGTGATACGCAGTATTTT. Protein product: CASSLRTGSDTQYF.

As to this clone: The sample holds other DNA sequences that translate to the same CDR3. DNA for the CDR3: TGTGCCATCAGTTGGGGGGTGGAAGAGACCCAGTACTTC. Residues: CAISWGVEETQYF. The rearrangement links TRBV10-3 to TRBJ2-5, with D possibly matching TRBD2 (6 bases). Germline assignment: CDR1 ENHRY and CDR2 SYGVKD. Deletions cut 5 bases from V and 3 bases from J, with 10 bases between. CDR3 length equals 13 residues.

Comments on this clone: The sample carries other DNA sequences with the same CDR3. This CDR3 reads CASSSGHYSYEQYF. The CDR3 DNA reads TGTGCCAGCAGCTCGGGACATTACTCCTACGAGCAGTACTTC. J is TRBJ2-7 and V is TRBV7-2, with a weak D call TRBD1 (6 bases). CDR1 and CDR2 (germline): SGHTA, FQGNSA. There are 14 residues in the CDR3. V was pared by 4 bases and J by 0 bases, with 10 bases between.

V is TRBV4-1 and J is TRBJ1-5, with TRBD1 identical over 11 bases. Trimming at V came to 2 bases and at J to 2 bases, leaving 5 bases not matched to a gene. The CDR3 length is 17 residues. Germline lookup yields CDR1 MGHRA and CDR2 YSYEKL. The CDR3 DNA follows: TGCGCCAGCAGCCAACCCGGGACAGGGGGAGGCAATCAGCCCCAGCATTTT. Protein product: CASSQPGTGGGNQPQHF.

The rearrangement uses TRBV5-4 and TRBJ2-7; D is possibly TRBD1 (5 bases). The V gene's germline CDR1 is SGHNT and CDR2 YYREEE (reference sequence). Trimming cost V 7 bases and J 1 base, with 12 bases left between them. The length of the CDR3 is 13 residues. DNA of the CDR3: TGTGCCAGCGGTGGCAGGGTGTCCTACGAGCAGTACTTC. Amino acids: CASGGRVSYEQYF.

For the CDR3, the DNA is TGCGCCAGCAGCTCCATAGCGGGAGGGAGCGCCTACGAGCAGTACTTC. Translated, it gives CASSSIAGGSAYEQYF. The chain uses TRBV5-1 and TRBJ2-7, with 11 bases fitting TRBD2. Germline V gives CDR1 SGHRS, CDR2 YFSETQ. With V trimmed by 3 bases and J by 2 bases, 7 bases remained unmatched. The CDR3 spans 16 residues.

The chain links TRBV10-1 to TRBJ1-3; D ambiguous. V lost 5 bases and J 0 bases, leaving 5 bases between the germline ends. The CDR3 is made up of 13 amino acids. Per the germline V gene, CDR1 is WNHNN and CDR2 is SYGVQD (reference sequence). CDR3 DNA: TGCGCCAGCAGTCCAGTCTCTGGAAACACCATATATTTT. Residues: CASSPVSGNTIYF.

The chain has TRBV2 and TRBJ2-1; 11 positions agree with TRBD2. Trimming removed 5 bases from V and 10 bases from J; junction bases left unmatched: 10. CDR3 length equals 15 residues. CDR1 and CDR2 from the germline V gene are SNHLY and FYNNEI. The CDR3 region has the DNA TGTGCCAGCAGTCGGATAGCGGGAGGGATCATCGAGCAGTTCTTC. Its protein is CASSRIAGGIIEQFF.

The V call is TRBV28, the J call TRBJ1-2, with D perhaps matching TRBD1 (6 bases). V lost 7 bases and J lost 3, with 15 bases in between. The CDR3 has 14 amino acids. Germline values: CDR1 MDHEN, CDR2 SYDVKM. The CDR3 nucleotides read TGTGCCAGCACCCCGGGGGGGGCCTACTATGGCTACACCTTC. Its protein product is CASTPGGAYYGYTF.

This clone was found once. This chain connects TRBV30 to TRBJ2-3; the D is unclear. The CDR3 is 12 amino acids. With 2 bases removed from V and 9 bases from J, the gap between germline ends came to 12 bases. Germline loops: CDR1 GTSNPN, CDR2 SVGIG (reference sequence). The CDR3 sequence is CAWSIWTPTQYF. The CDR3 coding sequence is TGTGCCTGGAGTATTTGGACCCCAACGCAGTATTTT.

The rearrangement joins TRBV11-2 to TRBJ2-2, with D unclear. CDR3 size: 16 residues. The V and J ends lost 4 bases and 0 bases respectively, with 12 bases between them. CDR1 and CDR2 (germline): SGHAT, FQNNGV. The CDR3 DNA is TGTGCCAGCAGCTCCAACGGACGGGCGAACACCGGGGAGCTGTTTTTT. As protein: CASSSNGRANTGELFF.

The genes are TRBV28 and TRBJ1-3; possibly TRBD1 for D (5 bases). V shed 3 bases and J shed 1 base, with 19 bases lying between them. The CDR3 is 18 amino acids. Germline V gives CDR1 MDHEN, CDR2 SYDVKM. DNA of the CDR3: TGTGCCAGCAGTTTCGGGACCCAAGATATCTTTTCTGGAAACACCATATATTTT. Its protein product is CASSFGTQDIFSGNTIYF.

The V call is TRBV4-2, the J call TRBJ2-7; 10 positions match TRBD1. The CDR3 is 14 residues long. The V and J ends lost 6 bases and 2 bases, in that order; junction bases with no gene match: 4. Germline CDR1 and CDR2: LGHNA and YNFKEQ. The CDR3 protein is CASRRTGGTYEQYF. CDR3 nucleotide sequence: TGTGCCAGCAGGAGGACAGGGGGTACCTACGAGCAGTACTTC.

A word on this clone: One junction end disagrees with the germline gene, perhaps due to a read error. The sample has other DNA sequences that encode this CDR3 too. The chain recombines TRBV5-6 with TRBJ2-5; D remains unclear. Germline values: CDR1 SGHDT, CDR2 YYEEEE. There are 13 residues in the CDR3. CDR3 sequence: CASSFQVQETQYF. The CDR3 region has the DNA TGTGCCAGTAGCTTTCAGGTCCAAGAGACCCAGTACTTC.

This chain links TRBV2 with TRBJ1-2; no clear D gene. CDR1 is SNHLY and CDR2 is FYNNEI in the germline V gene. This CDR3 has 13 residues. The V and J ends lost 6 bases and 5 bases respectively, with 13 bases between them. This chain's CDR3 is CASRGNSGYGYTF. CDR3 bases: TGTGCCAGCAGAGGTAACAGCGGGTATGGCTACACCTTC.

Concerning this clone itself: This sample includes further DNA sequences coding for the same CDR3. The CDR3 spells CASSLAQTQETQYF. DNA for the CDR3: TGCGCCAGCAGCTTGGCTCAGACACAAGAGACCCAGTACTTC. V and J are TRBV5-1 and TRBJ2-5; D not certain. This CDR3 contains 14 residues. Germline V gene data show CDR1 as SGHRS and CDR2 as YFSETQ. Trimming left V 0 bases short and J 2 bases short, with 8 bases between.

The J gene is TRBJ2-6, the V gene TRBV7-2; the match to TRBD1 covers 7 bases. The length of the CDR3 is 16 residues. V lost 5 bases, J lost 0 bases, and 4 bases stayed unmatched. Germline CDR1 is SGHTA and CDR2 is FQGNSA. CDR3 region: CASSASGGSGANVLTF. In DNA form, the CDR3 reads TGTGCCAGCAGCGCCTCAGGGGGCTCTGGGGCCAACGTCCTGACTTTC.